This TCR beta chain derives from a study of blood T cell repertoires in COVID-19. Across the study: Material from acute and convalescent COVID-19 was sourced from the United States, Italy and Spain. The analysed material was cDNA or gDNA that came from T cells, B-cell-depleted T cells, or PBMCs.

The V end lost 0 bases, the J end lost 6 bases, and 14 bases lay between the germline ends. The germline V gene has CDR1 MNHEY and CDR2 SVGAGI. The CDR3 is 15 residues long. How the authors handled the data: Amplification with reference gene primers provided the estimates of nucleated cell counts. The repertoire was sequenced with immunoSEQ multiplex PCR; TCRdb's copy has only in-frame clones and lacks some. V and J calls and clone size are copied from that table; D and trimming were computed from the DNA. The sample holds about 210,000 clones, around 82% seen once. The gene calls are TRBV6-5 and TRBJ1-2; D uncertain. Sequenced input: peripheral blood. This receptor was taken from a man aged 45-65 years with active or convalescent COVID-19. CDR3 protein: CASSYSTGGPNGYTF. In DNA, the CDR3 is TGTGCCAGCAGTTACTCGACGGGCGGGCCGAATGGCTACACCTTC.